These 10 T cell receptor beta chains originate from one sample sequenced in a study of blood T cell repertoires in COVID-19. The method was immunoSEQ multiplex PCR; TCRdb's version includes in-frame clones alone and lacks a portion of them. Of approximately 200,000 clones listed, roughly four fifths are singletons. Sequencing was done on a sample of peripheral blood. These receptors were taken from a woman aged 80 or older with COVID-19, enrolled during active disease.

CDR3 region: CASSELGLAKSSYNEQFF. DNA for the CDR3: TGTGCCAGCAGTGAATTGGGACTAGCGAAAAGCTCCTACAATGAGCAGTTCTTC. The chain links TRBV6-1 to TRBJ2-1, with TRBD2 matching over 10 bases. Trimming at V came to 2 bases and at J to 0 bases, leaving 7 bases not matched to a gene. Germline CDR1 is MNHNS and CDR2 is SASEGT. This CDR3 has 18 residues.

This clone has just one count. This chain uses TRBV7-9 with TRBJ1-3; D is perhaps TRBD1 (5 bases). The V end was cut by 3 bases, the J end by 9 bases, with 12 bases between. Germline-derived CDR1 and CDR2 are SEHNR and FQNEAQ (reference sequence). The CDR3 has 13 residues. The CDR3 nucleotides read TGTGCCAGCAGCTTGACAGACCGCCCCACCATATATTTT. Translating it yields CASSLTDRPTIYF.

The chain recombines TRBV7-2 with TRBJ2-3, with TRBD2 identical over 8 bases. Germline V CDR1 and CDR2: SGHTA, FQGNSA. This CDR3 is built from 16 residues. V dropped 7 bases and J dropped 5; count of bases not matched to a gene: 14. CDR3 region: CASTPNRRGDVDTQYF. For the CDR3, the DNA is TGTGCCAGCACCCCAAATCGGCGGGGGGACGTAGATACGCAGTATTTT.

The V and J genes are TRBV6-5 and TRBJ2-7, with 8 nucleotides matching TRBD2. J lost 7 bases, V lost 0 bases, and 11 bases had no gene match. Germline assignment: CDR1 MNHEY and CDR2 SVGAGI. There are 16 residues in the CDR3. The CDR3 spells CASSYSGGRTLGEQYF. The CDR3 DNA sequence: TGTGCCAGCAGTTACTCGGGCGGGAGGACCCTAGGGGAGCAGTACTTC.

The rearrangement joins TRBV5-1 to TRBJ2-1; D not certain. CDR1 is SGHRS and CDR2 is YFSETQ in the germline V gene. Trimming cost V 6 bases and J 3 bases, with 13 bases left between them. The CDR3 length is 14 residues. The CDR3 DNA sequence: TGCGCCAGCAAAGCCCTTCAACTCTACAATGAGCAGTTCTTC. This sequence encodes CASKALQLYNEQFF.

The genes are TRBV7-2 and TRBJ2-3; 7 bases are a match to TRBD2. The junction had 2 bases not matched to a gene; V was cut back by 0 bases and J by 2 bases. The germline gives CDR1 SGHTA, CDR2 FQGNSA. CDR3 length: 15 amino acids. The CDR3 sequence is CASSLASGPTDTQYF. The CDR3 nucleotides are TGTGCCAGCAGCTTAGCTAGCGGGCCCACAGATACGCAGTATTTT. Filled out from reference TRBV7-2 and TRBJ2-3, the complete variable domain reads GAGVSQSPSNKVTEKGKDVELRCDPISGHTALYWYRQSLGQGLEFLIYFQGNSAPDKSGLPSDRFSAERTGGSVSTLTIQRTQQEDSAVYLCASSLASGPTDTQYFGPGTRLTVL.

This clone came up a few times. The chain employs TRBV2 and TRBJ1-3; the D gene is possibly TRBD1 (6 bases). V lost 5 bases, J lost 7 bases, and 18 bases lay in between. This CDR3 region has 15 residues. CDR1 and CDR2 from the germline V gene are SNHLY and FYNNEI. The CDR3 sequence is CASSLTGRFGNTIYF. The CDR3 DNA follows: TGTGCCAGCAGTTTGACAGGACGGTTTGGTAACACCATATATTTT.

The rearrangement uses TRBV6-1 and TRBJ2-1; D might be TRBD2 (7 bases). V was cut by 0 bases and J by 8 bases, with 14 bases left in between. The germline V gene has CDR1 MNHNS and CDR2 SASEGT. CDR3 length: 15 residues. The CDR3 spells CASSEAGGAIYEQFF. For the CDR3, the DNA is TGTGCCAGCAGTGAAGCGGGGGGGGCAATCTATGAGCAGTTCTTC.

The chain employs TRBV7-3 and TRBJ2-5; 9 nucleotides match TRBD2. The CDR3 consists of 14 residues. Looked up from germline, CDR1 is SGHTA and CDR2 is FQGTGA. V shed 5 bases and J 5 bases; nucleotides not matched to a gene: 6. CDR3 region: CASSVAGARETQYF. The CDR3 DNA sequence: TGTGCCAGCAGCGTAGCGGGGGCGAGGGAGACCCAGTACTTC.

The chain carries TRBV13 and TRBJ2-2, with a tentative D call TRBD1 (5 bases). The V gene lost 5 bases and the J gene lost 5 bases, with 15 bases spanning the gap. The V gene's germline CDR1 is PRHDT and CDR2 FYEKMQ (reference sequence). CDR3 size: 15 residues. CDR3 loop: CASSRSQGVTGELFF. The CDR3 DNA is TGTGCCAGCAGCCGCTCCCAAGGGGTTACCGGGGAGCTGTTTTTT. Supplemented by reference TRBV13 and TRBJ2-2, the full variable domain reads AAGVIQSPRHLIKEKRETATLKCYPIPRHDTVYWYQQGPGQDPQFLISFYEKMQSDKGSIPDRFSAQQFSDYHSELNMSSLELGDSALYFCASSRSQGVTGELFFGEGSRLTVL.